A single sample is the source of the 29 T cell receptor beta chains below, sequenced in a study of early T cells in non-severe SARS-CoV-2 infection. TCRdb analysed the 5' RACE reads with MiXCR anew, one entry per CDR3 protein. The sample records some 120,000 distinct CDR3 sequences, about 16% being singletons. The material sequenced was whole blood. The receptors were gathered from an adult who was a healthcare worker with PCR-confirmed SARS-CoV-2 infection or an uninfected control (not recorded which).

In this sample, this clonotype turned up many times. In DNA form, the CDR3 reads TGCAGTGCTAGAGATAATTCAGGGTATGAAGGCTACACCTTC. Amino acid sequence: CSARDNSGYEGYTF. This chain uses TRBV20-1 with TRBJ1-2, with D perhaps matching TRBD1 (5 bases). Germline V lookup: CDR1 DFQATT, CDR2 SNEGSKA (reference sequence). V lost 0 bases and J 8 bases, leaving 16 bases between the germline ends. The CDR3 loop spans 14 amino acids.

This clonotype is classed as medium-sized. This chain connects TRBV12-3 or TRBV12-4 to TRBJ1-5; D is ambiguous. The CDR3 length is 12 residues. The V end was cut by 3 bases, the J end by 7 bases, with 7 bases between. CDR3 bases: TGTGCCAGCAGTTTTAGGCGGCAGCCCCAGCATTTT. Protein: CASSFRRQPQHF.

The J gene is TRBJ2-3, the V gene TRBV12-3 or TRBV12-4; the D is unclear. This CDR3 contains 14 residues. V was cut by 4 bases and J by 1 base, with 9 bases left in between. The chain's CDR3 is CASSSRYRTDTQYF. CDR3 DNA: TGTGCCAGCAGTTCAAGGTACCGCACAGATACGCAGTATTTT.

The chain has TRBV11-2 and TRBJ2-2; D is unclear. The V end lost 3 bases, the J end lost 3 bases, and 8 bases lay between the germline ends. This CDR3 has 14 residues. CDR1 SGHAT and CDR2 FQNNGV come from the germline V gene. The CDR3, as DNA: TGTGCCAGCAGCTTTATTCGTGACACCGGGGAGCTGTTTTTT. Residues: CASSFIRDTGELFF.

The V call is TRBV6-2 or TRBV6-3, the J call TRBJ1-2; D is ambiguous. Trimming took 2 bases from V and 5 from J, leaving 12 bases between them. This CDR3 is 14 amino acids long. From germline, CDR1 is MNHEY and CDR2 SVGEGT. The CDR3 loop is CASSYGAGSYGYTF. The CDR3 DNA reads as TGTGCCAGCAGTTACGGTGCAGGAAGTTATGGCTACACCTTC.

This clonotype was seen at least ten times. The V call is TRBV20-1, the J call TRBJ1-1, with TRBD1 as a possible D gene (5 bases). The CDR3 length is 12 residues. V dropped 6 bases and J dropped 3 bases, with 11 bases sitting between them. Germline V gives CDR1 DFQATT, CDR2 SNEGSKA (reference sequence). This CDR3 is CSAPSTDTEAFF. The CDR3, as DNA: TGCAGTGCCCCCTCGACAGACACTGAAGCTTTCTTT.

The gene calls are TRBV5-6 and TRBJ2-3, with no clear D. The CDR3 covers 17 residues. The V gene lost 1 base and the J gene lost 1 base, with 16 bases spanning the gap. CDR1 is SGHDT, CDR2 YYEEEE, per germline. For the CDR3, the DNA is TGTGCCAGCAGCTTGTGCGAAGTCCTCCCTTGCACAGATACGCAGTATTTT. Translating gives CASSLCEVLPCTDTQYF. Filled out from reference TRBV5-6 and TRBJ2-3, the complete variable domain reads DAGVTQSPTHLIKTRGQQVTLRCSPKSGHDTVSWYQQALGQGPQFIFQYYEEEERQRGNFPDRFSGHQFPNYSSELNVNALLLGDSALYLCASSLCEVLPCTDTQYFGPGTRLTVL.

V is TRBV12-3 or TRBV12-4 and J is TRBJ2-1; 10 positions agree with TRBD1. V lost 8 bases and J lost 4; bases outside the gene matches: 8. The CDR3 is 15 residues long. CDR3 sequence: CASSQGQGVYNEQFF. The CDR3 nucleotides read TGTGCCAGCTCTCAAGGACAGGGGGTTTACAATGAGCAGTTCTTC.

The rearrangement joins TRBV10-2 to TRBJ2-3; 11 bases fit TRBD1. The germline CDR1 and CDR2 sequences are WSHSY and SAAADI. Losses at the gene ends were 4 bases for V and 6 bases for J; bases not matched to a gene: 6. The CDR3 consists of 15 residues. The DNA of the CDR3 is TGCGCCAGCAGTGTGGACAGGGGGCCGGTGGATACGCAGTATTTT. Its translation: CASSVDRGPVDTQYF.

The rearrangement joins TRBV24-1 to TRBJ2-6; TRBD1 matches 7 bases. The V gene's germline CDR1 is KGHDR and CDR2 SFDVKD. This CDR3 is built from 15 residues. V shed 4 bases, J shed 4 bases, and the junction held 3 bases outside the gene matches. The CDR3 reads CATSETGSGANVLTF. The DNA for the CDR3 is TGTGCCACCAGTGAGACAGGGTCCGGGGCCAACGTCCTGACTTTC.

The chain couples TRBV7-8 to TRBJ1-1; the D is unclear. Trimming removed 0 bases from V and 4 bases from J, with 12 bases in between. This CDR3 is 15 amino acids long. CDR1 and CDR2 from the germline V gene are SGHVS and FQNEAQ. The CDR3 protein is CASSLAPGRGTEAFF. In nucleotides, the CDR3 is TGTGCCAGCAGCTTAGCTCCAGGACGGGGCACTGAAGCTTTCTTT. The whole variable domain, remainder taken from reference TRBV7-8 and TRBJ1-1, is GAGVSQSPRYKVAKRGQDVALRCDPISGHVSLFWYQQALGQGPEFLTYFQNEAQLDKSGLPSDRFFAERPEGSVSTLKIQRTQQEDSAVYLCASSLAPGRGTEAFFGQGTRLTVV.

This clonotype was seen a few times. The CDR3 spells CACPTGTPGYTF. In DNA, the CDR3 is TGTGCCTGCCCTACCGGGACGCCAGGCTACACCTTC. The V call is TRBV30, the J call TRBJ1-2; D is possibly TRBD1 (5 bases). The V end lost 6 bases, the J end lost 8 bases, and 16 bases lay between the germline ends. Germline CDR1 reads GTSNPN; CDR2 reads SVGIG (reference sequence). CDR3 length equals 12 residues.

V and J are TRBV30 and TRBJ2-2; D tentatively fits TRBD1 or TRBD2 (5 bases each). Trimming pared 7 bases from V and 1 base from J, leaving 16 bases between. This CDR3 is built from 15 residues. Germline V gene sequence: CDR1 GTSNPN, CDR2 SVGIG (reference sequence). The CDR3 DNA reads as TGTGCCTTGAAACCGGGACGGAGGAACACCGGGGAGCTGTTTTTT. Its translation is CALKPGRRNTGELFF.

In its sample, this clonotype was seen a few times. The rearrangement joins TRBV3-1 to TRBJ2-7; 10 bases are a match to TRBD2. The CDR3 runs to 15 residues. Germline CDR1 and CDR2: LGHDT and YNNKEL (reference sequence). V lost 3 bases to trimming and J lost 3 bases; unmatched junction nucleotides: 5. CDR3 in DNA: TGTGCCAGCAGCCAGGCTAGCGGGGGTGTCTACGAGCAGTACTTC. Translating gives CASSQASGGVYEQYF.

This rearrangement joins TRBV12-3 or TRBV12-4 to TRBJ2-5, with D tentatively TRBD2 (5 bases). The CDR3 is 13 residues long. V was pared by 3 bases and J by 3 bases, with 8 bases between. The CDR3 reads CASSFWREETQYF. CDR3 bases: TGTGCCAGCAGTTTCTGGCGGGAAGAGACCCAGTACTTC.

This chain uses TRBV6-5 with TRBJ2-2; 8 bases fit TRBD2. Germline V gives CDR1 MNHEY, CDR2 SVGAGI. This CDR3 comprises 14 residues. V shed 6 bases and J 6 bases; nucleotides not matched to a gene: 6. CDR3 amino acids: CASRPSGGPGELFF. The DNA of the CDR3 is TGTGCCAGCAGGCCATCGGGGGGGCCCGGGGAGCTGTTTTTT.

This clonotype was seen a handful of times. CDR3 loop: CASSGYRLTSGANVLTF. The CDR3 DNA sequence: TGTGCCAGCAGCGGATACAGGTTGACCTCTGGGGCCAACGTCCTGACTTTC. This chain uses TRBV11-2 with TRBJ2-6; TRBD1 might be the D (5 bases). The CDR3 runs 17 residues. Germline CDR1 and CDR2: SGHAT and FQNNGV. Trimming pared 5 bases from V and 0 bases from J, leaving 14 bases between.

This chain uses TRBV29-1 with TRBJ2-7; TRBD1 is a possible D gene (5 bases). The length of the CDR3 is 12 residues. Trimming left V 4 bases short and J 0 bases short, with 7 bases between. Germline lookup yields CDR1 SQVTM and CDR2 ANQGSEA. The CDR3 DNA is TGCAGCGTTGGACAGCCCTCCTACGAGCAGTACTTC. Protein: CSVGQPSYEQYF.

This clonotype was counted a few times. The genes are TRBV15 and TRBJ2-5, with D possibly called TRBD1 or TRBD2 (6 bases each). V was clipped by 1 base and J by 5 bases, with 11 bases between them. CDR3 size: 14 residues. Germline V gene lookup returns CDR1 LNHNV and CDR2 YYDKDF (reference sequence). The CDR3 DNA follows: TGTGCCACCAGCAGAGGGGGGGCTAGGGAGACCCAGTACTTC. Its translation: CATSRGGARETQYF.

This clonotype appeared many times. V gene TRBV6-5 combines with J gene TRBJ2-7; perhaps TRBD1 as D (6 bases). CDR3 size: 13 residues. Trimming cost V 2 bases and J 6 bases, with 11 bases left between them. The germline CDR1 and CDR2 sequences are MNHEY and SVGAGI. Here the CDR3 reads CASSYRAGAEQYF. The CDR3 coding sequence is TGTGCCAGCAGTTACAGGGCAGGGGCCGAGCAGTACTTC.

The CDR3 protein is CASSNRENTEAFF. The CDR3 DNA sequence: TGTGCCAGCAGTAACAGGGAGAACACTGAAGCTTTCTTT. The rearrangement links TRBV27 to TRBJ1-1; a possible D gene is TRBD1 (6 bases). Germline V gene sequence: CDR1 MNHEY, CDR2 SMNVEV (reference sequence). There are 13 residues in the CDR3. V was clipped by 5 bases and J by 1 base, with 8 bases between them.

This clonotype was detected a few times. J is TRBJ1-2 and V is TRBV29-1; no firm D call. Germline V gene data show CDR1 as SQVTM and CDR2 as ANQGSEA. The V end lost 0 bases, the J end lost 7 bases, and 9 bases lay between the germline ends. The CDR3 runs to 12 residues. CDR3 DNA sequence: TGCAGCGTTGAAGAGGGTCCCGGTGGCTACACCTTC. Amino acid sequence: CSVEEGPGGYTF.

This clonotype has a single count. J is TRBJ2-5 and V is TRBV7-9; no firm D call. With 5 bases removed from V and 5 bases from J, the gap between germline ends came to 15 bases. The CDR3 extends over 14 amino acids. Germline V gives CDR1 SEHNR, CDR2 FQNEAQ (reference sequence). The CDR3 DNA sequence: TGTGCCAGCAGCCGCGTACCGAACGGGGAGACCCAGTACTTC. This codes for CASSRVPNGETQYF.

This clonotype was detected a few times. This sequence joins TRBV9 and TRBJ1-3, with 7 bases that match TRBD1. Per germline, CDR1 SGDLS and CDR2 YYNGEE. CDR3 length equals 17 residues. Unmatched junction bases numbered 12, after V lost 4 bases and J lost 2 bases. The CDR3 sequence is CASSTSTGTIAGNTIYF. The DNA of the CDR3 is TGTGCCAGCAGCACATCGACAGGGACAATTGCTGGAAACACCATATATTTT.

The rearrangement joins TRBV11-2 to TRBJ1-6; D is unclear. Trimming pared 6 bases from V and 6 bases from J, leaving 12 bases between. This CDR3 region has 14 residues. Germline V CDR1 and CDR2: SGHAT, FQNNGV. DNA for the CDR3: TGTGCCAGCAGTTCCCAGAATTTTAATTCACCCCTCCACTTT. Protein: CASSSQNFNSPLHF.

There are a few counts of this clonotype. The V call is TRBV20-1, the J call TRBJ2-1; TRBD1 aligns across 7 bases. Germline lookup yields CDR1 DFQATT and CDR2 SNEGSKA (reference sequence). V shed 1 base, J shed 4 bases, and the junction held 4 bases outside the gene matches. This CDR3 comprises 14 residues. The CDR3 spells CSARGQGPYNEQFF. DNA for the CDR3: TGCAGTGCTAGAGGACAGGGACCTTACAATGAGCAGTTCTTC.

This clonotype has a handful of counts. This chain links TRBV12-3 or TRBV12-4 with TRBJ2-1, with a weak D call TRBD2 (6 bases). V shed 3 bases and J shed 9 bases, with 15 bases lying between them. The CDR3 is 14 amino acids. The CDR3 is CASSLGGVISEQFF. The CDR3 nucleotides are TGTGCCAGCAGTTTGGGCGGGGTCATCAGTGAGCAGTTCTTC.

Ten or more counts support this clonotype. CDR3 protein: CSVEDRGGLAQYF. As DNA, the CDR3 is TGCAGCGTTGAAGATAGGGGGGGACTTGCGCAGTATTTT. The chain uses TRBV29-1 and TRBJ2-3, with a tentative D call TRBD2 (7 bases). V lost 0 bases to trimming and J lost 10 bases, with 14 bases between them. The CDR3 contains 13 residues. Germline loops: CDR1 SQVTM, CDR2 ANQGSEA.

This clonotype occurred a few times. The rearrangement joins TRBV5-1 to TRBJ2-7; 9 bases are shared with TRBD1. The CDR3 consists of 13 residues. Germline lookup yields CDR1 SGHRS and CDR2 YFSETQ. V was clipped by 4 bases and J by 6 bases; unmatched bases: 5. CDR3 residues: CASSPWTGAEQYF. In DNA form, the CDR3 reads TGCGCCAGCAGCCCCTGGACAGGGGCCGAGCAGTACTTC.